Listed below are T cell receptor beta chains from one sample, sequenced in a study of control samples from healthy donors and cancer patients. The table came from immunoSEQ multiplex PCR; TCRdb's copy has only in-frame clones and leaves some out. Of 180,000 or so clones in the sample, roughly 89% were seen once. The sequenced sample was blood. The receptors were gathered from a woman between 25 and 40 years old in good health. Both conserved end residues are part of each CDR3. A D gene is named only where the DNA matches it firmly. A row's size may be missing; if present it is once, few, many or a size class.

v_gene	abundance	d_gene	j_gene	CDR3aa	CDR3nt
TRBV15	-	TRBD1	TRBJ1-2	CATSRDRGLGYGYTF	TGTGCCACCAGCAGGGACAGGGGGCTGGGCTATGGCTACACCTTC
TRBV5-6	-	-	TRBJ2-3	CASSFLGNTQYF	TGTGCCAGCAGCTTCTTGGGTAATACGCAGTATTTT
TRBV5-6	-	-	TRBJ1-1	CASRRTALTEAFF	TGTGCCAGCAGGCGGACAGCGCTCACTGAAGCTTTCTTT
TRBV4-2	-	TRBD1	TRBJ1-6	CASSQEGTAYNSPLHF	TGTGCCAGCAGCCAAGAGGGGACAGCCTATAATTCACCCCTCCACTTT
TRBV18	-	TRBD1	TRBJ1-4	CASSQTGGEKLFF	TGTGCCAGCTCACAGACAGGGGGTGAAAAACTGTTTTTT
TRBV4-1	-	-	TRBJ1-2	CASSPGVLYGYTF	TGCGCCAGCAGCCCAGGGGTTCTCTATGGCTACACCTTC
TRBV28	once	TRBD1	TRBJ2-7	CASSLPGTVYEQYF	TGTGCCAGCAGTTTACCCGGGACAGTCTACGAGCAGTACTTC
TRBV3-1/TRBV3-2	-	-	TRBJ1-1	CASRRGNTEAFF	TGTGCCAGCCGGCGGGGGAACACTGAAGCTTTCTTT
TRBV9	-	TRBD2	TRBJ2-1	CASSTSGSSYNEQFF	TGTGCCAGCAGCACAAGCGGGAGCTCCTACAATGAGCAGTTCTTC
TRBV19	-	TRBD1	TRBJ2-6	CASSIDRGLSGANVLTF	TGTGCCAGTAGTATCGACAGGGGTTTATCTGGGGCCAACGTCCTGACTTTC
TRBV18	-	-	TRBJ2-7	CASSPGRYEQYF	TGTGCCAGCTCACCTGGCCGTTACGAGCAGTACTTC
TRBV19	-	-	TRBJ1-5	CASSMAPGGSSNQPQHF	TGTGCCAGTAGTATGGCGCCAGGCGGGTCAAGCAATCAGCCCCAGCATTTT
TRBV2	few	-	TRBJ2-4	CASSEAEPIAKNIQYF	TGTGCCAGCAGTGAAGCAGAACCAATAGCCAAAAACATTCAGTACTTC
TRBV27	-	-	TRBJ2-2	CASSLSYGDTGELFF	TGTGCCAGCAGTTTATCGTACGGGGACACCGGGGAGCTGTTTTTT
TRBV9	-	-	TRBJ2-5	CASSVYGAGSGQYF	TGTGCCAGCAGCGTTTATGGGGCAGGATCAGGCCAGTACTTC
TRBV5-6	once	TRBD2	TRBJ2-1	CASSLGLANNEQFF	TGTGCCAGCAGCTTGGGACTAGCTAACAATGAGCAGTTCTTC
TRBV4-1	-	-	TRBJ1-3	CASSQEGRANTIYF	TGCGCCAGCAGCCAAGAGGGAAGGGCAAACACCATATATTTT
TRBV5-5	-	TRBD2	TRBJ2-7	CASSRGGDEQYF	TGTGCCAGCAGCCGGGGGGGCGACGAGCAGTACTTC
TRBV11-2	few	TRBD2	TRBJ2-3	CASSRLAGTDTQYF	TGTGCCAGCAGCCGACTAGCGGGCACAGATACGCAGTATTTT
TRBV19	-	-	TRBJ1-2	CASSNTGNYGYTF	TGTGCCAGTAGTAACACAGGAAACTATGGCTACACCTTC
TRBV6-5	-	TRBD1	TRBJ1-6	CASSRDSNSPLHF	TGTGCCAGCAGCCGGGACAGTAATTCACCCCTCCACTTT
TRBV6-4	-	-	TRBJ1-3	CARRTVGNTIYF	TGTGCCAGAAGGACAGTTGGAAACACCATATATTTT
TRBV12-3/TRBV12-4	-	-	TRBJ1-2	CASSTGDYGYTF	TGTGCCAGCAGTACAGGTGACTATGGCTACACCTTC
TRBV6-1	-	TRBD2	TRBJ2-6	CASSDPRGGLNSGANVLTF	TGTGCCAGCAGTGATCCCCGGGGGGGTCTTAACTCTGGGGCCAACGTCCTGACTTTC
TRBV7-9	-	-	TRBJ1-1	CASSLAGSDTEAFF	TGTGCCAGCAGCTTAGCAGGGTCGGACACTGAAGCTTTCTTT
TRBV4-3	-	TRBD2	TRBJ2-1	CASSQDSSGSYNEQFF	TGCGCCAGCAGCCAAGATTCTAGCGGGAGTTACAATGAGCAGTTCTTC
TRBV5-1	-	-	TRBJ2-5	CASSLAGAMGETQYF	TGCGCCAGCAGCTTGGCGGGGGCAATGGGAGAGACCCAGTACTTC
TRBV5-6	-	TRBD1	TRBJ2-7	CASSLAPGGGYEQYF	TGTGCCAGCAGCTTGGCTCCAGGGGGCGGATACGAGCAGTACTTC
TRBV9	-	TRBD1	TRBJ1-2	CASSVSRTGNGYTF	TGTGCCAGCAGCGTATCCCGGACAGGGAATGGCTACACCTTC